Following are 5 T cell receptor beta chains from one sample sequenced in a study of identical twins. TCRdb used MiXCR to reprocess the 5' RACE reads, holding one entry per CDR3 protein. This table has a few hundred thousand distinct CDR3 sequences, roughly 20% appearing once. The specimen sequenced was naive T cells sorted from blood. Every receptor here comes from a middle-aged man in good health.

This clonotype was seen only a few times. This sequence joins TRBV6-2 or TRBV6-3 and TRBJ2-7; no reliable D call. CDR1 and CDR2 (germline): MNHEY, SVGEGT. The CDR3 runs 14 residues. V was shortened by 2 bases and J by 6 bases, with 14 bases between the two germline ends. The CDR3 region is CASSYMVRYAEQYF. As DNA, the CDR3 is TGTGCCAGCAGTTACATGGTCCGATATGCCGAGCAGTACTTC.

This chain links TRBV11-2 with TRBJ1-1, with 8 nucleotides matching TRBD1. CDR3 length equals 19 residues. With V trimmed by 9 bases and J by 0 bases, 21 bases remained unmatched. The germline gives CDR1 SGHAT, CDR2 FQNNGV. The DNA of the CDR3 is TGTGCCAGTGACCAGGGGACAGGTGGAACCTCAGTCTTGAACACTGAAGCTTTCTTT. Protein sequence: CASDQGTGGTSVLNTEAFF.

The rearrangement joins TRBV7-9 to TRBJ1-1; 9 nucleotides agree with TRBD1. With 5 bases clipped from V and 6 bases from J, the junction kept 16 bases outside the gene matches. The CDR3 consists of 17 residues. Germline CDR1 SEHNR, CDR2 FQNEAQ (reference sequence). The CDR3 DNA sequence: TGTGCCAGCAGCCCTCGTCCCGGGACAGGGTTCGCCGCTGAAGCTTTCTTT. Translating it yields CASSPRPGTGFAAEAFF.

This chain joins TRBV12-3 or TRBV12-4 and TRBJ1-1; D possibly corresponds to TRBD1 (5 bases). Trimming removed 5 bases from V and 6 bases from J, with 13 bases in between. The CDR3 extends over 13 amino acids. CDR3 nucleotides: TGTGCCAGCAGTCGCCTGGAGGGGCCTGAAGCTTTCTTT. Protein: CASSRLEGPEAFF.

The chain couples TRBV7-8 to TRBJ1-4; D is perhaps TRBD1 (6 bases). This CDR3 is 15 amino acids long. The germline V gene encodes CDR1 SGHVS and CDR2 FQNEAQ. Trimming cost V 7 bases and J 8 bases, with 20 bases left between them. CDR3 loop: CASTTSRGAMEKLFF. The DNA for the CDR3 is TGTGCCAGCACCACCTCAAGGGGGGCTATGGAAAAACTGTTTTTT.